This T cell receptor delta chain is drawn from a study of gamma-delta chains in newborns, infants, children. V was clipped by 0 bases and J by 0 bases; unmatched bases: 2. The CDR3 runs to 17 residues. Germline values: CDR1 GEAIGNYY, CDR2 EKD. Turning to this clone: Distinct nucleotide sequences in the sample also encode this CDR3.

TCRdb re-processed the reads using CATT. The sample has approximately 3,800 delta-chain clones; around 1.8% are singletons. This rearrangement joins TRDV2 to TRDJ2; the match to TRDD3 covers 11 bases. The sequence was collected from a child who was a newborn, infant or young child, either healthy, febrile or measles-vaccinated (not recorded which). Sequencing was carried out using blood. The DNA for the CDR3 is TGTGCCTGTGACACCGTTGGGGGATACGCTTTGACAGCACAACTCTTCTTT. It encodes CACDTVGGYALTAQLFF.